Listed below are T cell receptor beta chains from one sample, sequenced in a study of CD8 T cells in ankylosing spondylitis. TCRdb re-called the 5' RACE reads with MiXCR, one entry per CDR3 protein. The data hold about 35,000 distinct CDR3 sequences, with approximately 3% observed a single time. Sequencing was done on a sample of blood, either unsorted or a sorted T cell fraction (not recorded which). The receptors originated from a male donor with ankylosing spondylitis or in good health (not recorded which). CDR3s leave out the opening cysteine and the closing phenylalanine or tryptophan. A D gene is named only where the DNA matches it firmly. Only part of the rows carry a size: once, few, many, or a class if the clone is expanded.

j_call v_call clone_size d_call cdr3_aa
TRBJ2-4 TRBV10-3 many TRBD2 AISEPTSGGGHEAKNIQY
TRBJ2-1 TRBV9 many NA ASSPRTSGKGYSYNEQF
TRBJ2-2 TRBV9 many TRBD1 ASSVGTGHTGELF
TRBJ2-1 TRBV9 many TRBD2 ASSRSGVAGEYYNEQF
TRBJ1-6 TRBV9 many TRBD1 ASSARDRGNSPLH
TRBJ2-3 TRBV9 many NA ASCQDTTDTQY
TRBJ2-5 TRBV9 many TRBD1 ASSTRQGTETQY
TRBJ1-3 TRBV9 many TRBD1 ASSPRQGTAGGNTIY
TRBJ1-1 TRBV9 many NA ASSPRGDTEAF
TRBJ2-5 TRBV9 many NA ASSGQEGFLETQY
TRBJ2-3 TRBV9 many NA ASSVGSSGHTDTQY
TRBJ2-5 TRBV9 NA TRBD2 ASSGPSRRGGAETQY
TRBJ2-2 TRBV9 many TRBD1 ASSAQGAPTGELF
TRBJ2-3 TRBV9 many NA ASSVAADSTDTQY
TRBJ2-1 TRBV9 few NA ASSVGGTGSNEQF
TRBJ2-2 TRBV9 many TRBD2 ASSVLAGGTTGELF
TRBJ2-2 TRBV9 many TRBD2 ASSGLAGGPRMNTGELF
TRBJ2-3 TRBV9 many NA ASSAGRADDTQY
TRBJ2-5 TRBV9 many NA ASSVDEGVRETQY
TRBJ2-1 TRBV9 many NA ASSVTGVSSYNEQF
TRBJ2-1 TRBV9 many NA ASSVGDLGVPNEQF
TRBJ2-3 TRBV9 many NA ASSVFDTDTQY
TRBJ2-5 TRBV9 many TRBD1 ASSPGTGVFQETQY
TRBJ1-6 TRBV9 many NA ASSGSVNSPLH
TRBJ1-4 TRBV9 many NA ASGQTPSNEKLF
TRBJ2-2 TRBV9 many TRBD2 ASSVGTSGANTGELF
TRBJ2-1 TRBV9 many NA ASSVEPTGNEQF
TRBJ2-3 TRBV9 many TRBD2 ASSVEAGAPDTQY
TRBJ1-6 TRBV9 many TRBD1 ASSPGQGHNSPLH
TRBJ2-5 TRBV9 medium-sized NA ASSVGGSEETQY
TRBJ2-5 TRBV9 many TRBD1 ASSAQTGGRETQY
TRBJ1-1 TRBV9 many NA ASSVSGQSDTEAF
TRBJ1-5 TRBV9 many NA ASSVDPAKEPQH
TRBJ2-1 TRBV9 many TRBD1 ASSPPDRALVGLNEQF
TRBJ2-4 TRBV9 many TRBD1 ASSPRDRGRNIQY
TRBJ1-5 TRBV9 many TRBD1 ASSATTGAQPQH
TRBJ2-5 TRBV9 many NA ASSAGGQRETQY
TRBJ2-3 TRBV9 many TRBD2 ASSVFGGNTDTQY
TRBJ2-1 TRBV9 many NA ASSVVGAGVSSHNEQF
TRBJ1-1 TRBV9 many NA ASSPQGRTEAF
TRBJ2-2 TRBV9 many TRBD1 ASSPGQGITGELF